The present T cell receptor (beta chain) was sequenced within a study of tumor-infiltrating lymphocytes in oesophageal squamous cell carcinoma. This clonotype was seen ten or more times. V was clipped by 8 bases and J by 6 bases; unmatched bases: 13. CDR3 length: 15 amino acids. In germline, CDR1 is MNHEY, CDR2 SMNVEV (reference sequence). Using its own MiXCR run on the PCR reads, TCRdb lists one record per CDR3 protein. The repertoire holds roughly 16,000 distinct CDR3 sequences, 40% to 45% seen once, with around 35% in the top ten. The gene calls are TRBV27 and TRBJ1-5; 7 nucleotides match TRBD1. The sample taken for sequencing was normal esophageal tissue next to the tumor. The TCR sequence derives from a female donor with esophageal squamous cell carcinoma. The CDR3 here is CASGLIQGKVQPQHF. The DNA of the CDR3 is TGTGCCAGCGGACTCATACAGGGGAAGGTTCAGCCCCAGCATTTT.